The text below deals with one T cell receptor beta chain. Recruits, aged roughly 18 to 90 years, lived in 24 US areas. The study assigned cohorts using participant-reported clinical history. TCRdb's copy holds only in-frame clones and misses some; the assay was immunoSEQ multiplex PCR. Among roughly 290,000 clones listed, about 90% were seen once. The data were obtained in a study of blood T cell repertoires in COVID-19. In the study overall: From the United States, Italy and Spain came samples of acute and convalescent COVID-19. The cDNA or gDNA used as material had been derived from T cells, B-cell-depleted T cells, or PBMCs.

Looked up from germline, CDR1 is SNHLY and CDR2 is FYNNEI. CDR3 size: 14 residues. V dropped 5 bases and J dropped 1; count of bases not matched to a gene: 3. The gene calls are TRBV2 and TRBJ2-7; 9 bases align to TRBD1. The sequenced sample consisted of PBMCs or T cells enriched from blood (not recorded which). This sequence was found in a woman aged 18-29 years with acute COVID-19. CDR3 sequence (DNA): TGTGCCAGCAGTCCCGGGACAGGGTCCTACGAGCAGTACTTC. This translates into CASSPGTGSYEQYF.